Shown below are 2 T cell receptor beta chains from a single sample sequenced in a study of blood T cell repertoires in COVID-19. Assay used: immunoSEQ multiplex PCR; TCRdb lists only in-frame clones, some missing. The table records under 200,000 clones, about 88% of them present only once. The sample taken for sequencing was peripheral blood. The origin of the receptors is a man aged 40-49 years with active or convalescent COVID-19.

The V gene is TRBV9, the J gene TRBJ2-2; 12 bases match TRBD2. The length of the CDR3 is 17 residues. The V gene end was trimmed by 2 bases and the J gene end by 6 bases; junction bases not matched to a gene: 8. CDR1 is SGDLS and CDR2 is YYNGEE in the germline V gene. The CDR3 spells CASSVTSGGKSAGELFF. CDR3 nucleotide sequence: TGTGCCAGCAGCGTTACTAGCGGGGGGAAGTCGGCCGGGGAGCTGTTTTTT. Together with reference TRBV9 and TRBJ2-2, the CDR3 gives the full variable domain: DSGVTQTPKHLITATGQRVTLRCSPRSGDLSVYWYQQSLDQGLQFLIQYYNGEERAKGNILERFSAQQFPDLHSELNLSSLELGDSALYFCASSVTSGGKSAGELFFGEGSRLTVL.

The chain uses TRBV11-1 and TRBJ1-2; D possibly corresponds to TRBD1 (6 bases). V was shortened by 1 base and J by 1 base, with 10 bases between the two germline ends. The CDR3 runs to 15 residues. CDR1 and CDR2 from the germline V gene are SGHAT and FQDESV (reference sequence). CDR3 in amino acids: CASSLDYRDNYGYTF. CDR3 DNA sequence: TGTGCCAGCAGCTTAGACTACAGGGATAACTATGGCTACACCTTC.